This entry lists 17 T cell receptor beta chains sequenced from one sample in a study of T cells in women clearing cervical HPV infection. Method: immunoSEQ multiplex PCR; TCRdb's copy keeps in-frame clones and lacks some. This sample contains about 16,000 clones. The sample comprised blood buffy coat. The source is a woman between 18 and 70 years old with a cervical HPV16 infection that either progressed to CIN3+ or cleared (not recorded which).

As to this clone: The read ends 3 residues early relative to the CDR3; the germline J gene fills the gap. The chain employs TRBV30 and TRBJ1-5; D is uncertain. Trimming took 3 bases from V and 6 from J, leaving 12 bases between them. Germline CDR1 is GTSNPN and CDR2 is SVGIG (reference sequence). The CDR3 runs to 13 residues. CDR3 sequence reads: CAWSQYSGQPQHF. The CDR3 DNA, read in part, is TGTGCCTGGAGCCAGTATTCGGGTCAGCCC.

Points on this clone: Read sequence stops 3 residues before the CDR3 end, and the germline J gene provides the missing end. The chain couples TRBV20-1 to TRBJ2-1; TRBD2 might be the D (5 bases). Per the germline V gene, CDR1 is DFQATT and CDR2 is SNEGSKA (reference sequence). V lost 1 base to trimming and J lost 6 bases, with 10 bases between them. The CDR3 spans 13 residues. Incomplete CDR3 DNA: TGCAGTGCTAGAGCCGATACTAGCAATGAG. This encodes CSARADTSNE. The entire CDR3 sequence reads CSARADTSNEQFF.

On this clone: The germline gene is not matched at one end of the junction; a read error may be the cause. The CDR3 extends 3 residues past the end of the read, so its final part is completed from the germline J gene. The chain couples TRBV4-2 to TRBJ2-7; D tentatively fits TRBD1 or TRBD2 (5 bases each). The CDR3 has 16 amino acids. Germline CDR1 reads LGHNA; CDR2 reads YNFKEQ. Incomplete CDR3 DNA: TGCGCCAGCAGCCAAGAGGAGGCCGGACATACCTACGAG. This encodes CASSQEEAGHTYE. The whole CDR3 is CASSQEEAGHTYEQYF.

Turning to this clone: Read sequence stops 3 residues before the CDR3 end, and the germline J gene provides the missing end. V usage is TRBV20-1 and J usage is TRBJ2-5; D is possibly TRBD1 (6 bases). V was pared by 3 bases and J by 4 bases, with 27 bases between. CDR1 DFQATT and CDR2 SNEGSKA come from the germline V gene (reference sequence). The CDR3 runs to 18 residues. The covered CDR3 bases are TGCAGTGCTAGGCCGACCCGGGACACCGGCCCCAGTCGAGAGACC. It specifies CSARPTRDTGPSRET. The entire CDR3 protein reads CSARPTRDTGPSRETQYF.

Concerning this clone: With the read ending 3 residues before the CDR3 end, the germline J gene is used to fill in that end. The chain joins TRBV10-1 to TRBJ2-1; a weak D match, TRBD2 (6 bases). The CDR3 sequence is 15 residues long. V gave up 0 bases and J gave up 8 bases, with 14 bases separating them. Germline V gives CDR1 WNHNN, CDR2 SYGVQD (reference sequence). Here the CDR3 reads CASSESGGRGYEQFF. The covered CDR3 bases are TGCGCCAGCAGTGAGTCCGGAGGGCGGGGCTATGAG.

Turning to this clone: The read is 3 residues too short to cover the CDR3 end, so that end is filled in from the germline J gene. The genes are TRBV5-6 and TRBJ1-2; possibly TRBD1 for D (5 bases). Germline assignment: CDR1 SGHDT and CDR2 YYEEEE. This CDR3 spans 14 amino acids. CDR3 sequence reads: CASSLGQGTGGYTF. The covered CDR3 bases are TGTGCCAGCAGCTTGGGTCAGGGAACGGGAGGC. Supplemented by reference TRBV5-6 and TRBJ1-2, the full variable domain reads DAGVTQSPTHLIKTRGQQVTLRCSPKSGHDTVSWYQQALGQGPQFIFQYYEEEERQRGNFPDRFSGHQFPNYSSELNVNALLLGDSALYLCASSLGQGTGGYTFGSGTRLTVV.

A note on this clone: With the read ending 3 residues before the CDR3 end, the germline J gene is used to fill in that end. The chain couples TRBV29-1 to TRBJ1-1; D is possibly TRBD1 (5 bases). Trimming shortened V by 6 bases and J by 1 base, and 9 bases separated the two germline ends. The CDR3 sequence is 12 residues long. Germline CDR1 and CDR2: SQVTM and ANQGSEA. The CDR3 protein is CSVDKRNTEAFF. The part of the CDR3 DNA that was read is TGCAGCGTGGACAAGAGGAACACTGAA.

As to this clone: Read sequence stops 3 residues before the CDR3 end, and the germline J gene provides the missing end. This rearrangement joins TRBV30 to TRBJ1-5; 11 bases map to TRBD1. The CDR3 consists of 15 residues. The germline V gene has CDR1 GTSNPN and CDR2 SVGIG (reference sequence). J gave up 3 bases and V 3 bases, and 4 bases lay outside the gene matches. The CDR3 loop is CAWRDRGRNNQPQHF. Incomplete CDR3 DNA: TGTGCCTGGAGGGACAGGGGGCGAAACAATCAGCCC.

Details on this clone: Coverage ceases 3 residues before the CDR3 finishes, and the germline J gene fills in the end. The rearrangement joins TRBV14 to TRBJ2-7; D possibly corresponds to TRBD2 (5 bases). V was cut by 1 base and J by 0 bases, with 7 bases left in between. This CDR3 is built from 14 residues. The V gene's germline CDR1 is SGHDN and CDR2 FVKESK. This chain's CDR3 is CASSQVGDSYEQYF. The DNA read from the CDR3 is TGTGCCAGCAGCCAAGTCGGGGACTCCTACGAG. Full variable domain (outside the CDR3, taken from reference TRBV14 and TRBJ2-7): EAGVTQFPSHSVIEKGQTVTLRCDPISGHDNLYWYRRVMGKEIKFLLHFVKESKQDESGMPNNRFLAERTGGTYSTLKVQPAELEDSGVYFCASSQVGDSYEQYFGPGTRLTVT.

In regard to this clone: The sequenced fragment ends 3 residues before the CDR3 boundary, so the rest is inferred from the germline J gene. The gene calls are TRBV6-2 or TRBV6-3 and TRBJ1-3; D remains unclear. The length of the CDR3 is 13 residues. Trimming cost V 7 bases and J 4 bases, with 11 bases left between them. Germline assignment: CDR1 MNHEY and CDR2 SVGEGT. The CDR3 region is CASTNETGNTIYF. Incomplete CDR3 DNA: TGTGCCAGCACGAATGAGACAGGAAACACC.

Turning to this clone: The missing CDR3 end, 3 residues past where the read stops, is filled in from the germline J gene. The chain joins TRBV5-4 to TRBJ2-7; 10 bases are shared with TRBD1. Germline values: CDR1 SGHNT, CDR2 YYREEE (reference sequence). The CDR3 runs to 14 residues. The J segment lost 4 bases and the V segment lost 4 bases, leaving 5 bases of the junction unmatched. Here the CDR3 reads CASSARDRGYEQYF. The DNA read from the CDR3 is TGTGCCAGCAGCGCCCGGGACAGGGGTTACGAG. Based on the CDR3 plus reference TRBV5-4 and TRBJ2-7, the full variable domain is ETGVTQSPTHLIKTRGQQVTLRCSSQSGHNTVSWYQQALGQGPQFIFQYYREEENGRGNFPPRFSGLQFPNYSSELNVNALELDDSALYLCASSARDRGYEQYFGPGTRLTVT.

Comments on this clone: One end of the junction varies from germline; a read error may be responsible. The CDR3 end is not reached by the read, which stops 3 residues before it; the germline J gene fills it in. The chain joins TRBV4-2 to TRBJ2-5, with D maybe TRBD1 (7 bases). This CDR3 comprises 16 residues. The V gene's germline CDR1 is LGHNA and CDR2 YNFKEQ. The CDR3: CASSQDVGRGAETQYF. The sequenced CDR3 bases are TGCGCCAGCAGCCAAGATGTTGGCAGGGGGGCAGAGACC.

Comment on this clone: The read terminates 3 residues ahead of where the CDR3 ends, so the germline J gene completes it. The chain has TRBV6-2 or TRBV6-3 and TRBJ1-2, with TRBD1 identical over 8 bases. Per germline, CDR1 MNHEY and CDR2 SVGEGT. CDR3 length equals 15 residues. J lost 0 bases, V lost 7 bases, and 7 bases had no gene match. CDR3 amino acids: CASTPRDRPNYGYTF. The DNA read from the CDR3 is TGTGCCAGCACCCCTCGGGACAGGCCTAACTATGGC.

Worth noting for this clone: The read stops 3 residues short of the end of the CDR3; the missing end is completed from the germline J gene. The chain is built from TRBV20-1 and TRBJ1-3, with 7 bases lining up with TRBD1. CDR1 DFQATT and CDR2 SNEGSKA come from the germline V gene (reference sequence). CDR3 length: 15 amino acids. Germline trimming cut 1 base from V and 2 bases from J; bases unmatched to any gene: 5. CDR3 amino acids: CSARGPGGTGNTIYF. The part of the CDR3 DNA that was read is TGCAGTGCTAGAGGGCCAGGGGGGACTGGAAACACC.

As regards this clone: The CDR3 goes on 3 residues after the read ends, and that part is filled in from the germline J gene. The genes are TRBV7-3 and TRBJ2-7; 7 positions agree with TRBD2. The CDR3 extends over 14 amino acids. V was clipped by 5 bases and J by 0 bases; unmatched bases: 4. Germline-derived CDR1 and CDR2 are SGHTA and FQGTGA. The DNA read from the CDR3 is TGTGCCAGCAGCCTCAGCGGGGACTCCTACGAG. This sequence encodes CASSLSGDSYE. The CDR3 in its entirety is CASSLSGDSYEQYF.

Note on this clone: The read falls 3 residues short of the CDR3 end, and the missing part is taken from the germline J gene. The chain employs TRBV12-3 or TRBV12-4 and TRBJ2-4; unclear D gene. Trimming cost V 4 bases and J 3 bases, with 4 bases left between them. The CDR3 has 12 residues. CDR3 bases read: TGTGCCAGCAGTTCGGTCAAAAACATT. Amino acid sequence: CASSSVKNI. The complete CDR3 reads CASSSVKNIQYF.

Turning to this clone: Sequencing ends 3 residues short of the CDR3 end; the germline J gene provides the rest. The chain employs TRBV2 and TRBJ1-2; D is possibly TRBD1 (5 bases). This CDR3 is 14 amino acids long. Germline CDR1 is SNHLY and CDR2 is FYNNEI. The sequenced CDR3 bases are TGTGCCAGCAGCCTCCCCTCGGGTTCAGGGGGC. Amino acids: CASSLPSGSGG. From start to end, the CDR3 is CASSLPSGSGGYTF.